These T cell receptor beta chains were read from a single sample in a study of T cell responses to AZD1222 COVID-19 vaccine. Generated by immunoSEQ multiplex PCR, the TCRdb table keeps only in-frame clones and is missing some. The sample lists roughly 150,000 clones, roughly 90% occurring once. Sequenced here: peripheral blood, sampled 28 days after the second AZD1222 dose. All receptors derive from an adult who received the AZD1222 COVID-19 vaccine. The CDR3 runs from the conserved cysteine through the conserved F or W. A D gene is named only where the DNA matches it firmly.

J gene: TRBJ2-7; V gene: TRBV14; D gene: TRBD2; CDR3 protein: CASSQTSGKPYEQYF
J gene: TRBJ1-2; V gene: TRBV10-3; D gene: NA; CDR3 protein: CAISESTHETGYGYTF
J gene: TRBJ2-3; V gene: TRBV9; D gene: TRBD2; CDR3 protein: CASSATSSYTDTQYF
J gene: TRBJ1-3; V gene: TRBV10-1; D gene: NA; CDR3 protein: CASSETGNTIYF
J gene: TRBJ2-4; V gene: TRBV2; D gene: TRBD2; CDR3 protein: CASSALGLAIAKNIQYF
J gene: TRBJ2-2; V gene: TRBV11-3; D gene: TRBD2; CDR3 protein: CASSLDTSGRPGELFF
J gene: TRBJ1-6; V gene: TRBV30; D gene: NA; CDR3 protein: CAWSAGTVYNSPLHF
J gene: TRBJ1-3; V gene: TRBV11-2; D gene: TRBD1; CDR3 protein: CASSPRQGNSGNTIYF
J gene: TRBJ1-4; V gene: TRBV2; D gene: TRBD1; CDR3 protein: CASSENRGVEKLFF
J gene: TRBJ2-7; V gene: TRBV4-1; D gene: TRBD2; CDR3 protein: CASSQEGAETSGNFYEQYF
J gene: TRBJ2-2; V gene: TRBV5-4; D gene: NA; CDR3 protein: CASTLGGPGNGELFF
J gene: TRBJ2-3; V gene: TRBV7-9; D gene: NA; CDR3 protein: CASSLGVRTQYF
J gene: TRBJ1-2; V gene: TRBV29-1; D gene: TRBD1; CDR3 protein: CSVAQGASDYGYTF
J gene: TRBJ1-1; V gene: TRBV24-1; D gene: NA; CDR3 protein: CATSEGTANTEAFF
J gene: TRBJ2-2; V gene: TRBV19; D gene: NA; CDR3 protein: CASRVTGELFF
J gene: TRBJ2-1; V gene: TRBV9; D gene: NA; CDR3 protein: CASSVGVGTYNEQFF
J gene: TRBJ1-3; V gene: TRBV10-3; D gene: NA; CDR3 protein: CAISPGASGNTIYF
J gene: TRBJ2-1; V gene: TRBV29-1; D gene: TRBD1; CDR3 protein: CSFYGTGGLNEQFF
J gene: TRBJ1-2; V gene: TRBV9; D gene: NA; CDR3 protein: CASSVFDSSNYGYTF
J gene: TRBJ1-1; V gene: TRBV6-5; D gene: NA; CDR3 protein: CASKGGTEAFF
J gene: TRBJ1-5; V gene: TRBV10-3; D gene: NA; CDR3 protein: CAISAAGNQPQHF
J gene: TRBJ1-2; V gene: TRBV19; D gene: TRBD1; CDR3 protein: CASRTGGASGYTF